This entry concerns a single T cell receptor beta chain. Its antigen is as yet unknown. This sample was included in a study of beta chain features in type 1 diabetes. About the study: Comparable age, gender and cell yields were observed in patients relative to healthy donors.

This CDR3 region has 13 residues. V lost 1 base and J lost 2, with 5 bases in between. Germline lookup yields CDR1 SGHAT and CDR2 FQNNGV. As every portion of the isolated RNA was reverse transcribed, the sequencing read expressed TCRB transcripts. Profiled with immunoSEQ multiplex PCR; TCRdb holds only in-frame clones, not every one. There are about 53,000 clones in the sample; under 75% occur only once, and 0.25% to 0.35% lies in the top ten. Overall study findings and caveats: Researchers reported that naive, central memory and Treg TCRB repertoires appeared more similar in patients than in healthy donors. Across all four CD4+ subsets, people with type 1 diabetes showed modestly shorter TCRB CDR3s.

This chain joins TRBV11-2 and TRBJ1-1; unclear D gene. Sequencing was carried out using stem cell memory CD4+ T cells from blood. This sequence was found in a woman aged 30 to 39 with type 1 diabetes. The chain's CDR3 is CASSLGRNTEAFF. In DNA, the CDR3 is TGTGCCAGCAGCTTAGGGAGAAACACTGAAGCTTTCTTT. Full variable domain (rest looked up from reference TRBV11-2 and TRBJ1-1): EAGVAQSPRYKIIEKRQSVAFWCNPISGHATLYWYQQILGQGPKLLIQFQNNGVVDDSQLPKDRFSAERLKGVDSTLKIQPAKLEDSAVYLCASSLGRNTEAFFGQGTRLTVV.